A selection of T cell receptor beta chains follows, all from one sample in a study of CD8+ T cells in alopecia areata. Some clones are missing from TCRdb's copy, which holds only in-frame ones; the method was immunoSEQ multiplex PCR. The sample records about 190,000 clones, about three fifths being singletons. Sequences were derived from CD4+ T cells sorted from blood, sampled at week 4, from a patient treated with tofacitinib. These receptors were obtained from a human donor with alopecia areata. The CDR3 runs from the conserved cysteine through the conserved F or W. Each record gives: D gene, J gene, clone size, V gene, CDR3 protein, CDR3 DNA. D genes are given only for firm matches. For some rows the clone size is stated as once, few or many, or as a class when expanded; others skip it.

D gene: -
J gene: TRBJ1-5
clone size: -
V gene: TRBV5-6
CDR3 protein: CASSPFGSGNQPQHF
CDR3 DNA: TGTGCCAGCAGCCCGTTCGGATCGGGCAATCAGCCCCAGCATTTT

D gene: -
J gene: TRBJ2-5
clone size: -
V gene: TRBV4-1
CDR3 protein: CASSQEGSKETQYF
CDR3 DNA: TGCGCCAGCAGCCAAGAAGGTAGCAAAGAGACCCAGTACTTC

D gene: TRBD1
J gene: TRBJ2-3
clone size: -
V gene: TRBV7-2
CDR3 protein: CASSRDGDRGRPNTQYF
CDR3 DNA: TGTGCCAGCAGCAGGGACGGGGACAGGGGGCGTCCGAATACGCAGTATTTT

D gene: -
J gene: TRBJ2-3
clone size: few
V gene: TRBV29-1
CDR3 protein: CSVVGAYSGTDTQYF
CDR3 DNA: TGCAGCGTTGTGGGGGCGTACTCCGGCACAGATACGCAGTATTTT

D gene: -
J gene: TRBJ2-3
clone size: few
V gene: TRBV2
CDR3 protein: CASGNGPRDTQYF
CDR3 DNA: TGTGCCAGCGGAAACGGACCCCGGGATACGCAGTATTTT

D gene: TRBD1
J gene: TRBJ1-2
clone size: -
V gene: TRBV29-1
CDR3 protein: CSVPRGGTGYGYTF
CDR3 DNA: TGCAGCGTCCCCAGGGGGGGGACAGGGTACGGCTACACCTTC

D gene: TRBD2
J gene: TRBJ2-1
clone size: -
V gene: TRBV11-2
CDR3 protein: CASSRLPSGRNHEQFF
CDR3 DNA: TGTGCCAGCAGCCGCCTCCCTAGCGGGAGGAACCATGAGCAGTTCTTC

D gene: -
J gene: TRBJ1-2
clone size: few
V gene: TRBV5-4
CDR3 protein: CASSRRTAQHGYTF
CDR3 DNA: TGTGCCAGCAGCCGCCGGACGGCTCAGCATGGCTACACCTTC

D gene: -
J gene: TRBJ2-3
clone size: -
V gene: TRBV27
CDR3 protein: CASSHRDTQYF
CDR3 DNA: TGTGCCAGCAGCCACAGAGATACGCAGTATTTT

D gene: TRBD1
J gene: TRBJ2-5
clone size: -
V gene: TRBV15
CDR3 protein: CATRQGYQETQYF
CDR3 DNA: TGTGCCACAAGACAGGGATACCAAGAGACCCAGTACTTC

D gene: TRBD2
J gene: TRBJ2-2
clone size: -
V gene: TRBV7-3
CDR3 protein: CASSSSGTTGELFF
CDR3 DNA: TGTGCCAGCAGCTCTAGCGGTACCACCGGGGAGCTGTTTTTT

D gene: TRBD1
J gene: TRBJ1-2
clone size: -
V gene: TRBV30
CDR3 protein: CAWSSDRAYGYTF
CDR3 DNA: TGTGCCTGGAGTAGCGACAGGGCCTATGGCTACACCTTC

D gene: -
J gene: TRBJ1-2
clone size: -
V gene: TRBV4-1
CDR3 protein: CASSETVNYGYTF
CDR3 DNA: TGCGCCAGCAGCGAGACAGTTAACTATGGCTACACCTTC

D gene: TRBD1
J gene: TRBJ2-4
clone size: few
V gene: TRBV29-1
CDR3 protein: CSVDLGQGNIQYF
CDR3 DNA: TGCAGCGTTGACCTGGGACAGGGAAACATTCAGTACTTC

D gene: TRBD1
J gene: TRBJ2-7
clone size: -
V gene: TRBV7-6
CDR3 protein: CASSFGQGANEQYF
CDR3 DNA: TGTGCCAGCAGCTTTGGACAGGGGGCTAACGAGCAGTACTTC

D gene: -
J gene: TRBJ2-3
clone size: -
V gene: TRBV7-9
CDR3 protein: CASSLASDTQYF
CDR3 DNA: TGTGCCAGCAGCTTAGCGTCAGATACGCAGTATTTT

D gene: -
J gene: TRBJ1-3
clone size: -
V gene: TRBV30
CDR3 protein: CATSRTSGNTIYF
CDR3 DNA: TGTGCCACCTCACGGACCTCTGGAAACACCATATATTTT

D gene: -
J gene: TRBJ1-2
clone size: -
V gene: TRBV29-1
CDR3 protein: CSVESRVDGYTF
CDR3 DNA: TGCAGCGTTGAGAGCAGGGTTGATGGCTACACCTTC

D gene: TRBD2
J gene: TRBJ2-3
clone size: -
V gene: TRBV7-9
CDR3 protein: CASSFLTSGTSTDTQYF
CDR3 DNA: TGTGCCAGCAGCTTCCTAACTAGCGGGACCTCTACAGATACGCAGTATTTT

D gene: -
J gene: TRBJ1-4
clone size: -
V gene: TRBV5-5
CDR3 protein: CASSPGTALGEKLFF
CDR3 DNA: TGTGCCAGCAGCCCGGGGACGGCTCTAGGGGAAAAACTGTTTTTT

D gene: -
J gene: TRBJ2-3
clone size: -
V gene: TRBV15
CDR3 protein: CATSSGTGAADTQYF
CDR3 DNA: TGTGCCACCAGCAGTGGGACGGGGGCAGCGGATACGCAGTATTTT

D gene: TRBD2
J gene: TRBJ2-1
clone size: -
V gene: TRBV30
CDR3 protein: CAWRERSGRIYEQFF
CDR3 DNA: TGTGCCTGGAGAGAAAGGAGCGGGAGGATCTATGAGCAGTTCTTC

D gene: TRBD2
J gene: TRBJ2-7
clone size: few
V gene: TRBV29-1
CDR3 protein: CSGATGTSAPYEQYF
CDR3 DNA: TGCAGCGGTGCAACCGGGACTAGCGCCCCCTACGAGCAGTACTTC

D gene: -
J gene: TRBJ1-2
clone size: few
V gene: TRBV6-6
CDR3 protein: CASSTRNYGYTF
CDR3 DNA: TGTGCCAGCAGTACTCGGAACTATGGCTACACCTTC

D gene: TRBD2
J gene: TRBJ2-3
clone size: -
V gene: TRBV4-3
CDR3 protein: CASSLTSGTYDTQYF
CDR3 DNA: TGCGCCAGCAGTCTTACTAGCGGGACATATGATACGCAGTATTTT

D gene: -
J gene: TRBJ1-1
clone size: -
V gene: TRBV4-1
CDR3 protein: CASSGQQGSTEAFF
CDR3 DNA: TGCGCCAGCAGCGGACAGCAGGGGAGCACTGAAGCTTTCTTT

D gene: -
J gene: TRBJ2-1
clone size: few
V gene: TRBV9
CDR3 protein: CASSVGLDGGNEQFF
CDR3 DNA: TGTGCCAGCAGCGTAGGCCTAGATGGGGGCAATGAGCAGTTCTTC

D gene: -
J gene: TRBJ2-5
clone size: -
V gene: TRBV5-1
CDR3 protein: CASSLGQAETQYF
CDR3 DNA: TGCGCCAGCAGCTTGGGACAGGCGGAGACCCAGTACTTC

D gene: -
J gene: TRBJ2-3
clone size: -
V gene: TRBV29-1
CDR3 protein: CSVEGAGGRHTQYF
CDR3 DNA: TGCAGCGTTGAGGGTGCAGGGGGGAGACATACGCAGTATTTT

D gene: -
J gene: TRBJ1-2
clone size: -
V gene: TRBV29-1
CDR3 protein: CSVVVPYGYTF
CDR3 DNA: TGCAGCGTTGTGGTGCCTTATGGCTACACCTTC

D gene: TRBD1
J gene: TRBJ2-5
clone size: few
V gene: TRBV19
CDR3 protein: CASSRGGTGQETQYF
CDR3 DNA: TGTGCCAGTAGTAGGGGTGGGACAGGACAAGAGACCCAGTACTTC

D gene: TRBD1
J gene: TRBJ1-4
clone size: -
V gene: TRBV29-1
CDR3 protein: CSVVLDRRNGKLFF
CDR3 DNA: TGCAGCGTTGTCTTGGACAGGCGTAATGGAAAACTGTTTTTT

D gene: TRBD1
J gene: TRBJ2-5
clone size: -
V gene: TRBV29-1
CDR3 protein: CSVLRDRDQETQYF
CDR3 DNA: TGCAGCGTTTTACGGGACAGGGACCAAGAGACCCAGTACTTC

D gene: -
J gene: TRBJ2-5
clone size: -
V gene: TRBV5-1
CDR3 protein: CASSLGPQETQYF
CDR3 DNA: TGCGCCAGCAGCTTGGGGCCGCAGGAGACCCAGTACTTC

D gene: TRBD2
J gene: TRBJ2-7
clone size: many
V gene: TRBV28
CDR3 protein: CASSGGSSYEQYF
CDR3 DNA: TGTGCCAGCAGCGGGGGGAGCTCCTACGAGCAGTACTTC

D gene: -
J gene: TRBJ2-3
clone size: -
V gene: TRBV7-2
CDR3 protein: CASSLGEGDTQYF
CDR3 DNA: TGTGCCAGCAGCTTAGGAGAGGGAGATACGCAGTATTTT

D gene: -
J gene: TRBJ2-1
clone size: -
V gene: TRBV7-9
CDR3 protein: CASSLALQSAEQFF
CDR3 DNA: TGTGCCAGCAGCTTAGCACTCCAGAGCGCTGAGCAGTTCTTC

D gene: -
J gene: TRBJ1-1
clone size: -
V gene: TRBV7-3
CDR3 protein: CASGRQRNTEAFF
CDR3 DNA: TGTGCCAGCGGAAGACAGAGGAACACTGAAGCTTTCTTT

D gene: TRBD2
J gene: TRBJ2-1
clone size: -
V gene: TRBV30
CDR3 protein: CAWSVLTLAGEQFF
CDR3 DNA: TGTGCCTGGAGTGTACTGACGCTAGCGGGGGAGCAGTTCTTC

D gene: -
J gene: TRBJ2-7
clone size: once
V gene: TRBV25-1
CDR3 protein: CASSEGIPPEQYF
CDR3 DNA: TGTGCCAGCAGTGAGGGCATCCCGCCCGAGCAGTACTTC

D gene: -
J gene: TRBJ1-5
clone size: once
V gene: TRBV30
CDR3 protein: CAWSQISGPNQPQHF
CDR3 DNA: TGTGCCTGGAGCCAAATCAGTGGGCCTAATCAGCCCCAGCATTTT

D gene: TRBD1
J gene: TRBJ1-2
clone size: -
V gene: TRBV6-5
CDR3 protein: CASSSGTGQGYGYTF
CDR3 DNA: TGTGCCAGCAGTTCCGGGACAGGGCAAGGCTATGGCTACACCTTC

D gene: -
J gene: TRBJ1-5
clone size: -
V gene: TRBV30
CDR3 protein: CAWSPGRGGNQPQHF
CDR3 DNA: TGTGCCTGGAGTCCAGGGCGCGGGGGCAATCAGCCCCAGCATTTT

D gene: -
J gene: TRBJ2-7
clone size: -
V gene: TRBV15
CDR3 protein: CATSRGGSDSYEQYF
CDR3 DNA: TGTGCCACCAGCAGAGGAGGTAGCGACTCCTACGAGCAGTACTTC